This record covers a single TCR beta chain. This sample was taken from a study of blood T cell repertoires in COVID-19. The CDR3 covers 15 residues. Unmatched junction bases numbered 6, after V lost 7 bases and J lost 1 base. CDR1 is SNHLY and CDR2 is FYNNEI in the germline V gene. The repertoire was sequenced with immunoSEQ multiplex PCR; TCRdb's copy has only in-frame clones and lacks some. The sample shows about 170,000 clones, just under 85% of them seen only once. This chain joins TRBV2 and TRBJ2-1; 8 nucleotides match TRBD1. The receptor comes from a woman of 80 years or more with COVID-19, enrolled during active disease. The sequenced sample consisted of peripheral blood. The CDR3 DNA reads TGTGCCAGCACCCCTCAGGGGGCTTCCTACAATGAGCAGTTCTTC. It codes for CASTPQGASYNEQFF.